This is a list of T cell receptor beta chains from one sample in a study of blood T cell repertoires in COVID-19. Method: immunoSEQ multiplex PCR; TCRdb's copy keeps in-frame clones and lacks some. The data contain around 250,000 clones, roughly 84% of them seen just once; the ten biggest clones take up roughly 1.4%. The specimen sequenced was peripheral blood. The source is a woman aged 40 to 55 who had recovered from COVID-19. Both conserved end residues are trimmed from each CDR3.

TRBJ2-1	TRBV4-1	ASSQGGSGASNEQF
TRBJ2-1	TRBV7-9	ASSPNTPGGNEQF
TRBJ2-2	TRBV18	ASSPALALYTGELF
TRBJ2-5	TRBV4-1	ASSQEPASETQY
TRBJ2-1	TRBV3-1/TRBV3-2	ASSLTGVSYNEQF
TRBJ2-7	TRBV5-1	ASSLGTATQQY
TRBJ1-3	TRBV5-4	ASSSGQIGNTIY
TRBJ1-2	TRBV12-3/TRBV12-4	ASSHRRLGGYT
TRBJ1-6	TRBV27	ASSPEQERNSPLH
TRBJ1-1	TRBV5-1	ASSPGQTNTEAF
TRBJ2-7	TRBV28	ASGGQGVYEQY
TRBJ1-5	TRBV27	ASRGSFNQPQH
TRBJ2-5	TRBV30	AWSGGGDLEETQY
TRBJ1-2	TRBV6-4	ASSDSAAGGFGYT
TRBJ2-7	TRBV7-2	ASSTPGYEQY
TRBJ1-2	TRBV7-9	ASSPETASYGYT
TRBJ2-3	TRBV6-2/TRBV6-3	ASSYAVSADTQY